This TCR beta chain was recorded in a study of tumor-infiltrating lymphocytes in primary liver carcinoma. Overall study context: Tumors measured about 4.2 to 11 cm and were stage T1-T3 N0M0.

Reverse transcription of approximately 520 ng total RNA with a constant-region primer produced TCR beta cDNA. Libraries covering TCR beta were generated through three nested multiplex PCR rounds (using a slightly modified ARM-PCR). The two initial PCR rounds, roughly 10 cycles each, used TRBV1-TRBV30 forward and C-beta reverse primers. TCRdb reprocessed the multiplex PCR reads with MiXCR, giving one entry per CDR3 protein. The data contain around 170,000 distinct CDR3 sequences, approximately 60% of them singletons. The germline CDR1 and CDR2 sequences are ENHRY and SYGVKD. V lost 7 bases and J 13 bases, leaving 16 bases between the germline ends. The CDR3 consists of 12 residues. Unsorted whole blood yielded blood RNA, and germline DNA was extracted as well. Patients were treatment-naive with chronic HBV infection.

The TCR was taken from a man aged 35 to 55 with primary liver carcinoma and hepatitis B virus infection. Sequencing was carried out using peripheral blood. The J gene is TRBJ2-2, the V gene TRBV10-3; a possible D gene is TRBD1 (6 bases). CDR3 protein: CAINDGSRGLFF. CDR3 DNA sequence: TGTGCCATCAATGACGGATCCAGGGGGCTGTTTTTT.